One TCR beta chain is described in this entry. These data come from a study of blood T cell repertoires in COVID-19. The overall study: COVID-19 samples from acute and convalescent phases originated in the United States, Italy and Spain. From T cells, B-cell-depleted T cells, or PBMCs came the material, which was cDNA or gDNA.

Seattle participants joined during active infection and were tracked over time. Here immunoSEQ multiplex PCR was the method, and the copy in TCRdb shows in-frame clones only, minus some. This sample carries a few hundred thousand clones, 80% to 90% of them seen once, and the ten largest clones take roughly 6.3%. The germline gives CDR1 MDHEN, CDR2 SYDVKM. J gave up 5 bases and V 8 bases, and 11 bases lay outside the gene matches. The CDR3 is made up of 15 amino acids. Source material: peripheral blood. The J gene is TRBJ1-1, the V gene TRBV28; 10 nucleotides line up with TRBD1. The TCR comes from a woman in her forties or fifties with COVID-19, enrolled during active disease. The CDR3 spells CASLRRGQGGTEAFF. DNA for the CDR3: TGTGCCAGCTTACGACGAGGACAGGGGGGTACTGAAGCTTTCTTT.